The present T cell receptor (beta chain) was sequenced within a study of memory CD8 T cells in hepatitis C reinfection. Across the study: Samples at peak reinfection came 3 to 8 weeks post-detection. Study results and caveats: With five donors, public clonotype conclusions could not be definitive.

Notes on this clone: What it binds is not known.

CDR1 is MNHNY, CDR2 SVGAGI, per germline (reference sequence). The trim removed 0 bases at V and 6 bases at J, leaving 0 bases unmatched. The CDR3 runs 14 residues. The data were produced by immunoSEQ multiplex PCR, yet TCRdb's version contains in-frame clones alone and is incomplete. This repertoire shows fewer than 50,000 clones, roughly 88% found once; its top ten account for 1.2%. Indicated time point: peak reinfection, 3 to 8 weeks after reinfection detection. Sorted cells were sequenced directly ex vivo without any in vitro expansion. At all three reinfection time points, viable CD3+ CD8+ CD45RO- cells from two donors served as controls.

This chain joins TRBV6-6 and TRBJ2-4; TRBD1 aligns across 9 bases. Sequencing was carried out using naive CD8+ T cells sorted from blood. The TCR originated in a man aged 18 to 35 with hepatitis C virus infection. CDR3 nucleotide sequence: TGTGCCAGCAGTTACTCGGGACAGGGAAACATTCAGTACTTC. The encoded protein is CASSYSGQGNIQYF.